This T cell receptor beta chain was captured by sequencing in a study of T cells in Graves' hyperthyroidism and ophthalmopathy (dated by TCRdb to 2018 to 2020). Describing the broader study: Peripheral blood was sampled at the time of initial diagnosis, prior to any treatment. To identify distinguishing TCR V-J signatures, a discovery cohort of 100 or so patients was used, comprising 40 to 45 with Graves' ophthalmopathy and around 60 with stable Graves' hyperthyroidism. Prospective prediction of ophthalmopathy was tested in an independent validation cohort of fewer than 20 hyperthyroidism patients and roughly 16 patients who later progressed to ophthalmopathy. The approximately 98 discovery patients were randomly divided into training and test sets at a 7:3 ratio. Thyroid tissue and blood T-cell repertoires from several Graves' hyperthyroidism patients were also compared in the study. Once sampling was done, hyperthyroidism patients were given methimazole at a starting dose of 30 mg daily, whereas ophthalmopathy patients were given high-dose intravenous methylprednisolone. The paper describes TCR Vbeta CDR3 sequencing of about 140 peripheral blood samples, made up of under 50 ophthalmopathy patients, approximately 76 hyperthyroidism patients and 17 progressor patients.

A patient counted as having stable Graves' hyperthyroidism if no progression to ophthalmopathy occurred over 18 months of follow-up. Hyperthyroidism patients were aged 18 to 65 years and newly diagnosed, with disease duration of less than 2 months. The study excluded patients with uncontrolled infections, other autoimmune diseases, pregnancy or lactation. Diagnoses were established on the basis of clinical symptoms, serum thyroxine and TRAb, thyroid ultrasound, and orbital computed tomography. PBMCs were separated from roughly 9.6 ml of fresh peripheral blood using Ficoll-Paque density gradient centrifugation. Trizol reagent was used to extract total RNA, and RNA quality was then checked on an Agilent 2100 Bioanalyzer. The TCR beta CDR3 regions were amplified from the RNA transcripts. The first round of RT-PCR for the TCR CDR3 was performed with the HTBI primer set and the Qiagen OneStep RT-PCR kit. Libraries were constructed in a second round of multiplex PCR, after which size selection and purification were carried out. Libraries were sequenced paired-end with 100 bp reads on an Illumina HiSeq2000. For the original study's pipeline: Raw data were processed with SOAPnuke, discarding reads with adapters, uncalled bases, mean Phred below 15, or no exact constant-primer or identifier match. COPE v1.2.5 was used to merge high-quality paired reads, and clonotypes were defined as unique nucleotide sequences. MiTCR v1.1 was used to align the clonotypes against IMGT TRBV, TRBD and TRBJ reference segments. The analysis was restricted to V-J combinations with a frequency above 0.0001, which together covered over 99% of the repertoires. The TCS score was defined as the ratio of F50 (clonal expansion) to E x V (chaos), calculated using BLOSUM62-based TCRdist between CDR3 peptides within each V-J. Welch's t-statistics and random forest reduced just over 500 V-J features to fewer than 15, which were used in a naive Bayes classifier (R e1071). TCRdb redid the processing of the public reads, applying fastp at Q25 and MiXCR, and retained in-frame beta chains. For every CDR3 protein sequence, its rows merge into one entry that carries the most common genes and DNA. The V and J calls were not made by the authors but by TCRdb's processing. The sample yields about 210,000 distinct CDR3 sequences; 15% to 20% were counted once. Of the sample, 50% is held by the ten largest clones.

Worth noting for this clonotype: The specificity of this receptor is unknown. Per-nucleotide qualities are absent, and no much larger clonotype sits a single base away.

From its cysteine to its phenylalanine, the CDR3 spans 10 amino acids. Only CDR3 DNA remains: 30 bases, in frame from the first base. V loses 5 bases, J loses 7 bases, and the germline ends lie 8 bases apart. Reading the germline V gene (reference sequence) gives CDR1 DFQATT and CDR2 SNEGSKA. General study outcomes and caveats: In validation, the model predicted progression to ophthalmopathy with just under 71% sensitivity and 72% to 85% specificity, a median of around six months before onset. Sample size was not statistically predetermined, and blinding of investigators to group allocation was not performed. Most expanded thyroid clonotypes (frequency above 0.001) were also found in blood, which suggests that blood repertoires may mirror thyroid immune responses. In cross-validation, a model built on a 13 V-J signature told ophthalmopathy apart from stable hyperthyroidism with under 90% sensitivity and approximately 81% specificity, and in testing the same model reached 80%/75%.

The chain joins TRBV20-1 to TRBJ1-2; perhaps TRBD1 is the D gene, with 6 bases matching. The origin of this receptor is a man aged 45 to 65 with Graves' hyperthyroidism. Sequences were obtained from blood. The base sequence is TGCAGTGCTGGCAGGGGTGGCTACACCTTC. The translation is CSAGRGGYTF.